This T cell receptor (beta chain) was found in a study of shared clonotypes between healthy human individuals. Regarding the study as a whole: Sample collection involved blood only; tissue repertoires are likely different.

To note about this clone: Its cognate antigen is unknown.

Trimming removed 5 bases from V and 8 bases from J, with 19 bases in between. There are 15 residues in the CDR3. In germline, CDR1 is SGHTA, CDR2 FQGNSA. The genomic DNA of each subset was split evenly across several immunoSEQ plates. Profiled with immunoSEQ multiplex PCR; TCRdb holds only in-frame clones, not every one. The table records millions of clones, around nine tenths of them present only once. What was sequenced was naive CD4+ T cells sorted from blood. Subset specified: CD45RA+ positively selected. This clonotype was sampled from a young man in good health. The V call is TRBV7-2, the J call TRBJ2-1; D uncertain. The chain's CDR3 is CASSLTSDIRDEQFF. CDR3 DNA: TGTGCCAGCAGCCTAACCTCTGACATTCGGGATGAGCAGTTCTTC.